This T cell receptor beta chain was recovered during a study of blood T cell repertoires in COVID-19 (dated by TCRdb to about 2020). At the level of the whole study: Samples covering the acute and convalescent phases of COVID-19 were provided by collaborators in the United States, Italy and Spain. Nearly every sample came with metadata listing a de-identified subject ID, COVID-19 status, age in years and sex. Subjects who had been exposed to COVID-19, were actively infected with it, or had recovered from it provided the deeply sampled blood TCRbeta repertoires that made up the dataset. The prospective study material was composed of cDNA or gDNA derived from T cells, B-cell-depleted T cells, or PBMCs. Samples were obtained from the ongoing ImmuneRACE study (first 160 participants) and from 1,000 to 1,500 subjects provided by 6 global collaborators. Where available, HLA class I and class II types were obtained from metadata supplied by the sample provider rather than from assay-based typing. The repertoires were released in a freely available public database intended as a resource for research on the immune response to SARS-CoV-2.

The collaborating institutions used their own protocols to collect whole blood in K2EDTA tubes. For TCRbeta analysis, collaborators shipped samples as frozen whole blood, isolated PBMCs, or DNA extracted from either of those sample types. CDR1 and CDR2, per the germline V gene (reference sequence), are MNHEY and SMNVEV. V and J are trimmed by 3 bases and 2 bases, and the gene matches miss 4 bases of the junction. The CDR3 measures 15 amino acids from cysteine to phenylalanine. Solely the CDR3 DNA is kept, with 45 bases framed from the first base. The paper as a whole reports these results and caveats: The quantity of clinical and demographic metadata differed by source and by participant and was supplied without curation.

The immunoSEQ Assay, a bias-controlled multiplex PCR, was used to amplify TCRbeta CDR3 regions from genomic DNA. As for the original processing: Within the assay, amplification of reference gene primers was used to estimate how many nucleated cells each sample contained. To quantify the absolute abundance of each unique TCRbeta CDR3 rearrangement, sequence reads were collapsed and filtered. Productive Simpson clonality was computed per sample as the square root of Simpson's diversity index over productive rearrangements. Sourced from immuneACCESS, this table was stored by TCRdb with only in-frame sequences that have V and J called. A share of the clones is absent; for the studies checked, an unresolved V gene accounts for under half, and the remainder has no known explanation. That table gives V, J and clone size, and the DNA gave D and trimming. The table for this sample lists about 200,000 clones; 80% to 90% of them were counted only once. About 3.3% of the sample belongs to the ten largest clones.

Notes on this clone: There is no known antigen for this receptor. Per-base qualities were not stored, and no clone one base away is much larger.

Sequencing was carried out using peripheral blood. The chain is made from TRBV27 and TRBJ1-3, with 7 bases in between that match TRBD1. This receptor was obtained from a man aged 55 to 69 with acute or convalescent COVID-19. For the CDR3, the sequence is CASSFRQGPGNTIYF. The sequence in DNA is TGTGCCAGCAGTTTTCGACAGGGACCTGGAAACACCATATATTTT.